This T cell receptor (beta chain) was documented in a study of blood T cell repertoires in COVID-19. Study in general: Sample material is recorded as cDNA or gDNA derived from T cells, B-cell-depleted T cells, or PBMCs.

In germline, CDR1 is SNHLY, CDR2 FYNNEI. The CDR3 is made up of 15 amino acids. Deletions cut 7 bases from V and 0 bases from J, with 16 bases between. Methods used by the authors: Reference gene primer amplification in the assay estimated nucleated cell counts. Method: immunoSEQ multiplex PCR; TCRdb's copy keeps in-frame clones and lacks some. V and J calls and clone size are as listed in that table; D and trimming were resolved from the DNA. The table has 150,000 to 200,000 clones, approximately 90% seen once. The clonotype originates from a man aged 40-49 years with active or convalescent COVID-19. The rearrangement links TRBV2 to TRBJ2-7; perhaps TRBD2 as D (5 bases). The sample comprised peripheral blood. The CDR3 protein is CASNNRGPGSYEQYF. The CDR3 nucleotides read TGTGCCAGCAACAACCGGGGTCCTGGCTCCTACGAGCAGTACTTC.